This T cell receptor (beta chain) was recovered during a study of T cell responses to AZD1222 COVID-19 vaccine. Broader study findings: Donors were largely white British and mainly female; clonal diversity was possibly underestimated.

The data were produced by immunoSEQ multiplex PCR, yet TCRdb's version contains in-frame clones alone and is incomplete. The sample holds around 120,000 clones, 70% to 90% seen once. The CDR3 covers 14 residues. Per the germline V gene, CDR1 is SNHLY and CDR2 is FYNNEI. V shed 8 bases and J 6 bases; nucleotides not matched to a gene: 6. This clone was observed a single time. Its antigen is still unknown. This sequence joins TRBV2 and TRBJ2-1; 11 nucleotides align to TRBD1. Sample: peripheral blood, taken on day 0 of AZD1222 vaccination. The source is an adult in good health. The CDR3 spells CASGRDRGINEQFF. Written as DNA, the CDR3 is TGTGCCAGCGGACGGGACAGGGGGATCAATGAGCAGTTCTTC. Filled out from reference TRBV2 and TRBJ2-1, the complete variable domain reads EPEVTQTPSHQVTQMGQEVILRCVPISNHLYFYWYRQILGQKVEFLVSFYNNEISEKSEIFDDQFSVERPDGSNFTLKIRSTKLEDSAMYFCASGRDRGINEQFFGPGTRLTVL.